This is a list of T cell receptor beta chains from one sample in a study of OX40 agonist ivuxolimab in advanced cancers. Profiling relied on immunoSEQ multiplex PCR, and the TCRdb table lists in-frame clones only, not all of them. Counted here are tens of thousands of clones, about 85% occurring once; the ten biggest clones make up 0.65% to 0.7%. The sequencing here drew on CD4+ or CD8+ T cells sorted from blood, taken in a trial of the OX40 agonist ivuxolimab. The receptors stem from an adult with an advanced solid tumor such as melanoma, head and neck, liver or kidney cancer. CDR3s include the opening cysteine and the closing phenylalanine or tryptophan. The D gene is left open where the match is weak. Not all rows give a size; the values are once, few, many and, for expanded clones, a class.

j_call | v_call | d_call | cdr3_length | clone_size | cdr3_nt | cdr3_aa
TRBJ2-7 | TRBV28 | . | 14 | . | TGTGCCAGCGCCAGGGGGGGGCCGACGGGCGAGCAGTACTTC | CASARGGPTGEQYF
TRBJ2-1 | TRBV5-1 | TRBD2 | 16 | . | TGCGCCAGCAGCCCGGGTCTAGCGGGACTAAACAATGAGCAGTTCTTC | CASSPGLAGLNNEQFF
TRBJ2-3 | TRBV30 | TRBD1 | 14 | . | TGTGCCTGGAGTGTACAGGGGGCCACAGATACGCAGTATTTT | CAWSVQGATDTQYF
TRBJ2-3 | TRBV9 | TRBD2 | 15 | . | TGTGCCAGCAGCCGGACTAGCTATAGCACAGATACGCAGTATTTT | CASSRTSYSTDTQYF
TRBJ2-4 | TRBV28 | . | 13 | . | TGTGCCAGCAGTTTACGCGGCATGAACATTCAGTACTTC | CASSLRGMNIQYF
TRBJ2-1 | TRBV29-1 | TRBD1 | 12 | . | TGCAGCGTTCGACAGGGGATGGATGAGCAGTTCTTC | CSVRQGMDEQFF
TRBJ2-7 | TRBV27 | . | 12 | . | TGTGCCAGCCGCTGGAGGGACGGCGAGCAGTACTTC | CASRWRDGEQYF
TRBJ2-2 | TRBV19 | TRBD2 | 15 | . | TGTGCCAGTAGTCAACTAGCGGGAGCCACCGGGGAGCTGTTTTTT | CASSQLAGATGELFF
TRBJ1-2 | TRBV7-3 | TRBD1 | 14 | . | TGTGCCAGCAGCCCCGACAGGGGTCTTGGGGGCTACACCTTC | CASSPDRGLGGYTF
TRBJ1-2 | TRBV28 | . | 17 | . | TGTGCCAGCAGTCCCGAGCGGGGGGGGAGCCTTAACTATGGCTACACCTTC | CASSPERGGSLNYGYTF
TRBJ2-1 | TRBV2 | . | 14 | . | TGTGCCAGCAGTCCCAGCCCAATTCGGGGAGAGCAGTTCTTC | CASSPSPIRGEQFF
TRBJ2-7 | TRBV7-9 | . | 16 | . | TGTGCCAGCAGCTCCGGACGGGGAGGCCTTTCCTACGAGCAGTACTTC | CASSSGRGGLSYEQYF
TRBJ2-1 | TRBV5-5 | . | 14 | . | TGTGCCAGCAGCGTGGGGTCGAGCCACAATGAGCAGTTCTTC | CASSVGSSHNEQFF
TRBJ2-2 | TRBV21-1 | . | 15 | . | TGTGCCAGCAGCAAAGTGTACGCGAGCACCGGGGAGCTGTTTTTT | CASSKVYASTGELFF
TRBJ1-2 | TRBV7-2 | . | 15 | . | TGTGCCAGCAGCAGCCGGACAGAATTCTTATTTGGCTACACCTTC | CASSSRTEFLFGYTF
TRBJ1-2 | TRBV7-2 | TRBD1 | 13 | few | TGTGCCAGCAGCCCGACAGGGAGATATGGCTACACCTTC | CASSPTGRYGYTF
TRBJ1-2 | TRBV2 | . | 14 | . | TGTGCCAGCAGTGAAGGGCAGGAGAGCGCTGGCTACACCTTC | CASSEGQESAGYTF
TRBJ2-7 | TRBV6-1 | . | 13 | once | TGTGCCAGCAGTGACCGGTACTCCTACGAGCAGTACTTC | CASSDRYSYEQYF
TRBJ2-5 | TRBV5-1 | TRBD1 | 15 | . | TGCGCCAGCAGCTGGGAACCAGGACAGGGTGAGACCCAGTACTTC | CASSWEPGQGETQYF
TRBJ2-2 | TRBV30 | TRBD2 | 16 | . | TGTGCCTGGAGTACCGTCCCTGCGGGAGCGGTTGGGGAGCTGTTTTTT | CAWSTVPAGAVGELFF
TRBJ2-7 | TRBV30 | TRBD2 | 13 | . | TGTGCCTGGAGTGGCGGGGGGGGGTACGAGCAGTACTTC | CAWSGGGGYEQYF
TRBJ1-6 | TRBV25-1 | . | 14 | few | TGTGCCAGCAATCGAGGACAGTGGAATTCACCCCTCCACTTT | CASNRGQWNSPLHF
TRBJ2-5 | TRBV9 | . | 15 | . | TGTGCCAGCAGCGTAGGCGGGAGAGGGGGAGAGACCCAGTACTTC | CASSVGGRGGETQYF
TRBJ1-2 | TRBV19 | . | 13 | . | TGTGCCAGTAGTATAAATGGGGAGAGAGGCTACACCTTC | CASSINGERGYTF
TRBJ2-1 | TRBV5-1 | TRBD2 | 15 | few | TGCGCCAGCATAAGATTCGCGGGAGAAGAGAATGAGCAGTTCTTC | CASIRFAGEENEQFF
TRBJ1-2 | TRBV5-1 | . | 13 | . | TGCGCCAGCAGCTTGGCTACATCCGATGGCTACACCTTC | CASSLATSDGYTF
TRBJ2-7 | TRBV6-5 | . | 13 | once | TGTGCCAGCAGTTACTCGAAAGGGTACGAGCAGTACTTC | CASSYSKGYEQYF
TRBJ2-1 | TRBV2 | . | 18 | . | TGTGCCAGCAGCCCCCTCGGGGGAGCTGCGTTTGGATACAATGAGCAGTTCTTC | CASSPLGGAAFGYNEQFF
TRBJ2-6 | TRBV10-3 | . | 14 | . | TGTGCCACCCGGGACCAGAACGGGGCCAACGTCCTGACTTTC | CATRDQNGANVLTF
TRBJ2-7 | TRBV5-1 | . | 17 | . | TGCGCCAGCAGCCCGCAAGCTCTCGGGGGCGGGAGACACGAGCAGTACTTC | CASSPQALGGGRHEQYF
TRBJ2-1 | TRBV4-1 | . | 15 | few | TGCGCCAGCAGCCAAGGACACACAGGGCTAAATGAGCAGTTCTTC | CASSQGHTGLNEQFF
TRBJ2-5 | TRBV7-3 | TRBD2 | 16 | once | TGTGCCAGCAGCTTAAGCCCTAGCGGGAGGGAAGAGACCCAGTACTTC | CASSLSPSGREETQYF
TRBJ2-1 | TRBV9 | . | 15 | . | TGTGCCAGCTCTCAAGAACCCCAGAGCCGGGGGGAGCAGTTCTTC | CASSQEPQSRGEQFF
TRBJ2-1 | TRBV4-1 | TRBD2 | 17 | . | TGCGCCAGCAGCCAAGGGGGAGCTGGCGGGAGGGCAAATGAGCAGTTCTTC | CASSQGGAGGRANEQFF
TRBJ2-2 | TRBV10-3 | . | 18 | once | TGTGCCATCAGTGCCTCTGGACAGCGCGGGGGAAACACCGGGGAGCTGTTTTTT | CAISASGQRGGNTGELFF
TRBJ2-3 | TRBV11-2 | . | 17 | . | TGTGCCAGCAGCCCCCTGGTGGGCAGGGGAGGCACAGATACGCAGTATTTT | CASSPLVGRGGTDTQYF